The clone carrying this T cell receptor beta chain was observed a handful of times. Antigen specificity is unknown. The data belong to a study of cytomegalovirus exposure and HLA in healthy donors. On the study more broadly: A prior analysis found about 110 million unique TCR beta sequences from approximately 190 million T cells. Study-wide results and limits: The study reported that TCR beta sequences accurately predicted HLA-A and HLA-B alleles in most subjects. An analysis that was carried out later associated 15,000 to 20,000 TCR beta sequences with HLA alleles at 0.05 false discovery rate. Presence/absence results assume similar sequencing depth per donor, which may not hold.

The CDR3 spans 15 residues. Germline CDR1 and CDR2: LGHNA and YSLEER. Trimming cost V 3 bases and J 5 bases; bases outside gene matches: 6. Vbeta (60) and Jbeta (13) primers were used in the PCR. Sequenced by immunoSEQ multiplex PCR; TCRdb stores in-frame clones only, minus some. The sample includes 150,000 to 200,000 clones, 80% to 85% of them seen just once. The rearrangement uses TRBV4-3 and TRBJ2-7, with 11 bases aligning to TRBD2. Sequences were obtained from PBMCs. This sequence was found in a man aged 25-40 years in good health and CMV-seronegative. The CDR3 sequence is CASSQSLAGEDEQYF. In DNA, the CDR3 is TGCGCCAGCAGCCAGTCACTAGCGGGAGAAGACGAGCAGTACTTC.